The present entry profiles one TCR beta chain with its context. The entry originates in a study of blood T cell repertoires in COVID-19. Study background: The samples span acute and convalescent COVID-19 from the United States, Italy and Spain. T cells, B-cell-depleted T cells, or PBMCs supplied cDNA or gDNA.

Seattle patients were enrolled during active infection and followed longitudinally. Under the authors' procedure: Amplifying reference gene primers gave estimates of nucleated cell counts. Sequenced by immunoSEQ multiplex PCR; TCRdb stores in-frame clones only, minus some. For V, J and clone size, that table is used; D and trimming come from the DNA. The table has 130,000 to 150,000 clones, about 76% seen once. Germline loops: CDR1 LNHDA, CDR2 SQIVND (reference sequence). There are 15 residues in the CDR3. Trimming took 6 bases from V and 2 from J; bases not matched to a gene: 3. The chain carries TRBV19 and TRBJ2-1; 11 nucleotides align to TRBD2. The receptor was derived from a woman aged 70 to 79 with COVID-19, enrolled during active disease. Sequenced sample: peripheral blood. The CDR3 loop reads CASRGLADPYNEQFF. The CDR3, as DNA: TGTGCCAGTAGGGGACTAGCGGACCCCTACAATGAGCAGTTCTTC.